One and the same sample provided the 2 T cell receptor beta chains below, sequenced in a study of OX40 agonist ivuxolimab in advanced cancers. The data were produced by immunoSEQ multiplex PCR, yet TCRdb's version contains in-frame clones alone and is incomplete. The table includes around 67,000 clones, approximately 88% detected once. Specimen: CD4+ or CD8+ T cells sorted from blood, collected in a trial of the OX40 agonist ivuxolimab. The receptors shown here come from an adult with an advanced solid tumor such as melanoma, head and neck, liver or kidney cancer.

The rearrangement joins TRBV5-5 to TRBJ2-7; TRBD1 is a possible D gene (6 bases). The CDR3 consists of 14 residues. Germline V gene sequence: CDR1 SGHKS, CDR2 YYEKEE (reference sequence). The germline V and J ends were trimmed by 2 bases and 3 bases, with 12 bases remaining between them. The CDR3 protein is CASSLTPQGYEQYF. Here the CDR3 DNA reads TGTGCCAGCAGCTTAACCCCACAGGGCTACGAGCAGTACTTC. Full variable domain (remainder filled in from reference TRBV5-5 and TRBJ2-7): DAGVTQSPTHLIKTRGQQVTLRCSPISGHKSVSWYQQVLGQGPQFIFQYYEKEERGRGNFPDRFSARQFPNYSSELNVNALLLGDSALYLCASSLTPQGYEQYFGPGTRLTVT.

J is TRBJ2-5 and V is TRBV20-1; the D is unclear. The V gene lost 5 bases and the J gene lost 5 bases, with 9 bases spanning the gap. Germline assignment: CDR1 DFQATT and CDR2 SNEGSKA (reference sequence). CDR3 length equals 11 residues. The CDR3 DNA reads TGCAGTGCTCCCCTCCTCGAGACCCAGTACTTC. Translation: CSAPLLETQYF.